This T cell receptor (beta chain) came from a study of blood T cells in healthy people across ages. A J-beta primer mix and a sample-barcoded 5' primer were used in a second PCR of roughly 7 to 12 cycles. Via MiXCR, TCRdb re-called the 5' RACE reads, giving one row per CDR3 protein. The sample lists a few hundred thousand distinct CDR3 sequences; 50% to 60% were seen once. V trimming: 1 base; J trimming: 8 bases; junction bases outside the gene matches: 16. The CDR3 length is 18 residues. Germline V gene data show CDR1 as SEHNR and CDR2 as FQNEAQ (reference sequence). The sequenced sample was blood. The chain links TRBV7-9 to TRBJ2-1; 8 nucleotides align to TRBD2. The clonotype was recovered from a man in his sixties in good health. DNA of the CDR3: TGTGCCAGCAGCTTAGTGGCCCTTACCGGGGGGGCGGAGGATGAGCAGTTCTTC. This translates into CASSLVALTGGAEDEQFF.